These 3 T cell receptor beta chains share one sample of origin, sequenced in a study of shared clonotypes between healthy human individuals. Clones were read by immunoSEQ multiplex PCR, and TCRdb kept only the in-frame ones, dropping some. The data contain some 1 million clones, under 80% of them singletons. Source material: memory CD4+ T cells sorted from blood. The subset was: CD45RA-negative fraction. These receptors all stem from a man younger than 30 in good health.

This clone was recorded a few times. This sequence joins TRBV5-1 and TRBJ1-1; 9 positions agree with TRBD1. The V segment lost 4 bases and the J segment 6 bases; nucleotides outside the gene matches: 4. CDR3 length: 13 residues. CDR1 is SGHRS, CDR2 YFSETQ, per germline. The CDR3 is CASSLGQGSEAFF. CDR3 in DNA: TGCGCCAGCAGCCTGGGACAGGGCTCTGAAGCTTTCTTT.

The gene calls are TRBV27 and TRBJ1-1; 8 bases agree with TRBD1. V shed 3 bases, J shed 4 bases, and the junction held 4 bases outside the gene matches. The CDR3 is 14 residues long. CDR1 and CDR2 from the germline V gene are MNHEY and SMNVEV (reference sequence). CDR3 in DNA: TGTGCCAGCAGTTTCGACAGGGGCTCCACTGAAGCTTTCTTT. This translates into CASSFDRGSTEAFF.

The chain carries TRBV5-1 and TRBJ2-3, with D tentatively TRBD1 (6 bases). Germline CDR1 reads SGHRS; CDR2 reads YFSETQ. This CDR3 region has 15 residues. The V end was cut by 4 bases, the J end by 2 bases, with 14 bases between. The CDR3 sequence: CASSTGTITTDTQYF. CDR3 coding DNA: TGCGCCAGCAGCACAGGGACCATAACCACAGATACGCAGTATTTT.